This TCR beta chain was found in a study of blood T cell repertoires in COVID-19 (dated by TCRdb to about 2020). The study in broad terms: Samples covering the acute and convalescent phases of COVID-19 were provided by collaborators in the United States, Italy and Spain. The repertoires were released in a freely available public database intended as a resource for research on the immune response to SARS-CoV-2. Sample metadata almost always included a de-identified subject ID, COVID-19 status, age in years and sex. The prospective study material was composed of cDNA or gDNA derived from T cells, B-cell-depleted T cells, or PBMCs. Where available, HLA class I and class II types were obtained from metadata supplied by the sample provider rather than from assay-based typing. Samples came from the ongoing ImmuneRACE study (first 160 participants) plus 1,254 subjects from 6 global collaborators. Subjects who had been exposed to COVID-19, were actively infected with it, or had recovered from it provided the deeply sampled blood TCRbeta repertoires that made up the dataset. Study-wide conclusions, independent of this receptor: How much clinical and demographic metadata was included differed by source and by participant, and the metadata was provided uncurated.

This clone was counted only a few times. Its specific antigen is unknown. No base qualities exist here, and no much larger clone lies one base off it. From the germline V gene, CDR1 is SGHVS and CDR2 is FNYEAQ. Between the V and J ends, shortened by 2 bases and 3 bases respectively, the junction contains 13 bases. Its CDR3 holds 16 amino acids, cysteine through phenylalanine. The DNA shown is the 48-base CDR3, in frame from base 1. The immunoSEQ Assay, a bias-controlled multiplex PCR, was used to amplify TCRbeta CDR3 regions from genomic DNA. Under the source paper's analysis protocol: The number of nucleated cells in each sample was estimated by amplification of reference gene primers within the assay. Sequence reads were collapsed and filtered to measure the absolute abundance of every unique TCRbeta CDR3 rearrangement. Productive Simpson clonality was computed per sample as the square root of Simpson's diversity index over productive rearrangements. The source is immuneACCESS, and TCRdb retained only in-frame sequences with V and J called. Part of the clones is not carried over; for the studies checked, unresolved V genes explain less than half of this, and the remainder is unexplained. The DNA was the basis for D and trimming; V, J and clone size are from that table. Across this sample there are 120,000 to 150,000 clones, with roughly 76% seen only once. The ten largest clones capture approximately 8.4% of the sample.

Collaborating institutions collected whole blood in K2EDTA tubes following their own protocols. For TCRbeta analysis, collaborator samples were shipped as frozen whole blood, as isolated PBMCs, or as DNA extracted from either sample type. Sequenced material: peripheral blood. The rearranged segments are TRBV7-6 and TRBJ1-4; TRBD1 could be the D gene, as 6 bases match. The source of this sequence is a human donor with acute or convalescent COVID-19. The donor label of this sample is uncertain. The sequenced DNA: TGTGCCAGCAGCTTAATGGTTGAGGGGGCTAATGAAAAACTGTTTTTT. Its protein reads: CASSLMVEGANEKLFF.